This note documents a single TCR beta chain sequence. No cognate antigen has been identified for it. No DNA is shown, since the ends of the CDR3 on it are uncertain; the CDR3 is the one TCRdb lists. The germline V gene (reference sequence) specifies SEHNR as CDR1 and FQNEAQ as CDR2. The CDR3 goes from the cysteine to the phenylalanine over 16 residues. This sample stems from a study of T cell changes during pregnancy in multiple sclerosis (dated by TCRdb to between 2018 and 2020). For the study in its entirety: In women with multiple sclerosis, the researchers looked at how the T cell repertoire shifted as pregnancy progressed.

Receptor amplification or capture employed the immunoSEQ multiplex PCR assay. Not all clones reach the TCRdb copy of this immuneACCESS table, which keeps in-frame sequences only. Checked studies attribute under half of the gap to unresolved V genes and leave the rest unexplained. Within this sample are some 60,000 clones, with 90% of them counted one time only. 2.2% of the sample is in the top ten clones. This sample comprised peripheral blood, obtained in the first trimester of pregnancy. This clonotype was obtained from a female donor in good health, enrolled as a control in a pregnancy study. The chain couples TRBV7-9 to TRBJ2-2; TRBD2, the D gene given by the table, was not confirmed from the DNA. The CDR3 loop reads CASSLLDFRGTGELFF.